Listed here are 10 T cell receptor beta chains from one sample, sequenced in a study of T cells in Graves' hyperthyroidism and ophthalmopathy. Amplification of TCR beta CDR3 regions used RNA as the template. TCR CDR3 underwent first-round RT-PCR with the HTBI primer set. One entry per CDR3 protein, called by TCRdb with MiXCR from the multiplex PCR reads. The sample lists roughly 700,000 distinct CDR3 sequences, 15% to 20% occurring once. Material: blood. These receptors were collected from a man in his fifties with Graves' hyperthyroidism.

This clonotype came up many times. V and J are TRBV28 and TRBJ1-1, with a possible D match to TRBD1 (5 bases). The CDR3 runs 14 residues. V dropped 3 bases and J dropped 4 bases, with 12 bases sitting between them. Germline loops: CDR1 MDHEN, CDR2 SYDVKM. The CDR3 region is CASSFGGMSTEAFF. Here the CDR3 DNA reads TGTGCCAGCAGTTTTGGGGGTATGAGCACTGAAGCTTTCTTT. The full variable domain, completed using reference TRBV28 and TRBJ1-1, is DVKVTQSSRYLVKRTGEKVFLECVQDMDHENMFWYRQDPGLGLRLIYFSYDVKMKEKGDIPEGYSVSREKKERFSLILESASTNQTSMYLCASSFGGMSTEAFFGQGTRLTVV.

The sample holds many counts of this clonotype. The gene calls are TRBV28 and TRBJ1-2, with 7 bases aligning to TRBD1. V shed 2 bases and J 4 bases; nucleotides not matched to a gene: 4. This CDR3 region has 14 residues. Germline V lookup: CDR1 MDHEN, CDR2 SYDVKM. The CDR3 nucleotides are TGTGCCAGCAGTTTAATGGGACAGCCCTATGGCTACACCTTC. Residues: CASSLMGQPYGYTF.

Regarding this clonotype: One end of the junction varies from germline; a read error may be responsible. The V gene is TRBV29-1, the J gene TRBJ2-1; 10 bases are shared with TRBD1. The CDR3 loop spans 13 amino acids. The germline V gene encodes CDR1 SQVTM and CDR2 ANQGSEA. The CDR3 reads CSVRTGGYNGQFF. The CDR3 nucleotides are TGCAGCGTGCGGACAGGGGGTTACAATGGGCAGTTCTTC.

The sample holds a few counts of this clonotype. This chain joins TRBV4-3 and TRBJ2-5; 9 positions match TRBD2. With V trimmed by 3 bases and J by 4 bases, 9 bases remained unmatched. Germline loops: CDR1 LGHNA, CDR2 YSLEER. This CDR3 has 16 amino acids. For the CDR3, the DNA is TGCGCCAGCAGCCAGTATAGCGGGAGAGGTTCAGAGACCCAGTACTTC. Translation gives CASSQYSGRGSETQYF.

The chain couples TRBV27 to TRBJ1-1; possible D gene TRBD1, 6 bases. The germline gives CDR1 MNHEY, CDR2 SMNVEV (reference sequence). Trimming took off 2 bases at V and 0 bases at J, with 13 bases between the two ends. This CDR3 spans 16 amino acids. CDR3 loop: CASSLARGGMNTEAFF. For the CDR3, the DNA is TGTGCCAGCAGTTTAGCCAGGGGAGGGATGAACACTGAAGCTTTCTTT.

Ten or more counts support this clonotype. The J gene is TRBJ2-6, the V gene TRBV19, with D hard to call. Germline lookup yields CDR1 LNHDA and CDR2 SQIVND (reference sequence). V gave up 1 base and J gave up 1 base, with 2 bases separating them. This CDR3 contains 14 residues. Written as DNA, the CDR3 is TGTGCCAGTAGTATAGGGTCTGGGGCCAACGTCCTGACTTTC. Protein product: CASSIGSGANVLTF.

At least ten counts were recorded for this clonotype. CDR3 DNA sequence: TGTGCCAGCATCCGAAGTTGGCTAGCGGGATCAACCTCCTACAATGAGCAGTTCTTC. This gives the protein CASIRSWLAGSTSYNEQFF. The chain recombines TRBV2 with TRBJ2-1, with 9 bases that match TRBD2. The CDR3 has 19 amino acids. Germline CDR1 reads SNHLY; CDR2 reads FYNNEI. V lost 7 bases, J lost 0 bases, and 16 bases stayed unmatched.

The J gene is TRBJ2-7, the V gene TRBV27; D gene uncertain. The CDR3 is 15 amino acids. In germline, CDR1 is MNHEY, CDR2 SMNVEV (reference sequence). V lost 6 bases and J 1 base, leaving 16 bases between the germline ends. The CDR3 sequence: CASSFSRSPSYEQYF. The DNA for the CDR3 is TGTGCCAGCAGCTTCTCGCGGTCCCCTTCCTACGAGCAGTACTTC.

This clonotype was recorded only once. The CDR3 nucleotides are TGTGCCAGCAGACTAGAGTCCTTGGTGAACACTGAAGCTTTCTTT. This translates into CASRLESLVNTEAFF. This chain links TRBV28 with TRBJ1-1; D is ambiguous. The CDR3 covers 15 residues. Trimming pared 6 bases from V and 0 bases from J, leaving 14 bases between. Looked up from germline, CDR1 is MDHEN and CDR2 is SYDVKM.

Many counts were recorded for this clonotype. The chain carries TRBV29-1 and TRBJ1-1; the D is unclear. Trimming cost V 4 bases and J 1 base, with 7 bases left between them. Looked up from germline, CDR1 is SQVTM and CDR2 is ANQGSEA. This CDR3 comprises 12 residues. CDR3: CSVAPKNTEAFF. The CDR3 DNA is TGCAGCGTTGCGCCCAAGAACACTGAAGCTTTCTTT.